The TCR beta chain described here comes from a study of CD8+ T cells in alopecia areata. Study summary: The protocol delivered tofacitinib for 6 to 18 months, then withdrew it for 6 months.

Treatment given: oral pan-JAK inhibitor, 5-10 mg twice daily. In germline, CDR1 is SGHRS, CDR2 YFSETQ. The V and J ends lost 3 bases and 7 bases, in that order; junction bases with no gene match: 10. The CDR3 contains 16 residues. Following RNA extraction, reverse transcription yielded cDNA that acted as the sequencing template. Method: immunoSEQ multiplex PCR; TCRdb's copy keeps in-frame clones and lacks some. The sample lists some 100,000 clones; 40% to 50% were seen once. The source material was CD8+ T cells sorted from blood, sampled at week 24, from a patient treated with tofacitinib. The rearrangement uses TRBV5-1 and TRBJ2-1; 10 bases match TRBD2. The TCR sequence derives from a human donor with alopecia areata. DNA for the CDR3: TGCGCCAGCAGCTGGATCACTAGCGGGGCCGGGAATGAGCAGTTCTTC. It codes for CASSWITSGAGNEQFF.